These T cell receptor beta chains were read from a single sample in a study of blood T cell repertoires in COVID-19. The assay was immunoSEQ multiplex PCR, and TCRdb's table has in-frame clones only and misses some. Of some 240,000 clones in the sample, around 90% were seen once. Specimen: peripheral blood. The origin of the receptors is a woman in her sixties or seventies with COVID-19, enrolled during active disease. Each CDR3 is given with its conserved first and last residue. Fields, in order: clone size, D gene, J gene, V gene, CDR3 protein, CDR3 DNA. D genes are given only for firm matches. For some rows the clone size is stated as once, few or many, or as a class when expanded; others skip it.

>NA|TRBD1|TRBJ2-7|TRBV4-3
CASSQAGTGIYEQYF
TGCGCCAGCAGCCAAGCCGGGACAGGGATCTACGAGCAGTACTTC
>NA|NA|TRBJ2-5|TRBV18
CASSPTGQETQYF
TGTGCCAGCTCACCGACAGGCCAAGAGACCCAGTACTTC
>NA|TRBD1|TRBJ2-7|TRBV5-8
CASSLLAWTGTYEQYF
TGTGCCAGCAGCTTGCTTGCTTGGACAGGAACCTACGAGCAGTACTTC
>NA|NA|TRBJ1-2|TRBV7-9
CASSYGEGANYGYTF
TGTGCCAGCAGCTACGGGGAGGGGGCTAACTATGGCTACACCTTC
>NA|TRBD1|TRBJ2-3|TRBV5-1
CASSQGTVVDTQYF
TGCGCCAGCAGCCAAGGGACAGTCGTGGATACGCAGTATTTT
>few|TRBD1|TRBJ1-6|TRBV2
CASKGGAENSPLHF
TGTGCCAGCAAAGGGGGCGCGGAGAATTCACCCCTCCACTTT
>once|NA|TRBJ2-2|TRBV4-3
CASSQAPDRRNTGELFF
TGCGCCAGCAGCCAAGCCCCAGACAGGAGAAACACCGGGGAGCTGTTTTTT
>NA|TRBD1|TRBJ2-7|TRBV11-1
CASSLATPGTGTDEQYF
TGTGCCAGCAGCTTAGCGACACCCGGGACAGGTACCGACGAGCAGTACTTC
>NA|TRBD1|TRBJ1-1|TRBV5-4
CASSLDRGVNTEAFF
TGTGCCAGCAGCTTGGACAGGGGGGTGAACACTGAAGCTTTCTTT
>NA|NA|TRBJ2-1|TRBV2
CASSRIRGGNEQFF
TGTGCCAGCAGCCGGATCCGCGGCGGGAATGAGCAGTTCTTC
>NA|NA|TRBJ1-4|TRBV7-8
CASSRGSVRGEKLFF
TGTGCCAGCAGCCGAGGGAGCGTTAGGGGTGAAAAACTGTTTTTT
>NA|TRBD2|TRBJ2-2|TRBV19
CASSPGGGTGELFF
TGTGCCAGTAGTCCCGGGGGGGGTACCGGGGAGCTGTTTTTT
>few|TRBD1|TRBJ1-4|TRBV11-2
CASSPRGVQREKLFF
TGTGCCAGCAGTCCCAGGGGGGTACAACGCGAAAAACTGTTTTTT
>NA|TRBD1|TRBJ2-5|TRBV6-1
CASSEIDRDQETQYF
TGTGCCAGCAGTGAAATCGACAGGGACCAAGAGACCCAGTACTTC
>NA|NA|TRBJ1-1|TRBV5-6
CASSYATGYEAFF
TGTGCCAGCAGCTACGCGACAGGCTATGAAGCTTTCTTT
>NA|NA|TRBJ1-2|TRBV19
CASSPYVTSNYGYTF
TGTGCCAGTAGTCCATACGTGACAAGCAACTATGGCTACACCTTC
>NA|NA|TRBJ1-6|TRBV5-4
CASSAESNSPLHF
TGTGCCAGCAGCGCCGAGTCCAATTCACCCCTCCACTTT
>NA|NA|TRBJ1-4|TRBV2
CASKRESNEKLFF
TGTGCCAGCAAGCGGGAGAGTAATGAAAAACTGTTTTTT
>NA|TRBD1|TRBJ1-2|TRBV12-3/TRBV12-4
CASSRQGAAGYTF
TGTGCCAGCAGCAGACAGGGGGCGGCAGGCTACACCTTC
>NA|NA|TRBJ2-2|TRBV7-6
CASSPYSTVEGDGELFF
TGTGCCAGCAGCCCCTATTCGACCGTCGAGGGCGACGGGGAGCTGTTTTTT
>NA|TRBD1|TRBJ2-1|TRBV19
CASGTGANEQFF
TGTGCCAGTGGGACAGGGGCGAATGAGCAGTTCTTC
>NA|NA|TRBJ2-7|TRBV6-6
CASSLKSLFLGEQYF
TGTGCCAGCAGCCTGAAATCGCTGTTTCTCGGCGAGCAGTACTTC
>NA|TRBD1|TRBJ2-7|TRBV9
CASSARGTATSYEQYF
TGTGCCAGCAGCGCCAGGGGGACAGCTACATCCTACGAGCAGTACTTC
>NA|NA|TRBJ2-5|TRBV12-3/TRBV12-4
CASSESETQYF
TGTGCCAGCAGCGAGAGCGAGACCCAGTACTTC
>NA|NA|TRBJ1-6|TRBV3-1/TRBV3-2
CASSPSQGYNSPLHF
TGTGCCAGCAGCCCAAGTCAGGGGTATAATTCACCCCTCCACTTT
>NA|TRBD2|TRBJ2-7|TRBV12-3/TRBV12-4
CASSSGLVYEQYF
TGTGCCAGCAGTTCGGGACTAGTTTACGAGCAGTACTTC
>NA|NA|TRBJ2-7|TRBV6-5
CASSIANYEQYF
TGTGCCAGCAGCATCGCGAACTACGAGCAGTACTTC
>NA|NA|TRBJ1-1|TRBV7-3
CASSLSSKDTTCRGAFF
TGTGCCAGCAGCTTAAGCTCCAAGGACACCACCTGTAGGGGAGCTTTCTTT
>NA|NA|TRBJ1-2|TRBV12-3/TRBV12-4
CASSLAGNYGYTF
TGTGCCAGCAGTTTAGCCGGTAACTATGGCTACACCTTC
>NA|NA|TRBJ1-4|TRBV2
CAGSRLPNEKLFF
TGTGCCGGATCGAGGCTTCCTAATGAAAAACTGTTTTTT
>few|NA|TRBJ2-2|TRBV6-2/TRBV6-3
CASSYGSGTGELFF
TGTGCCAGCAGTTACGGTAGCGGCACCGGGGAGCTGTTTTTT
>NA|NA|TRBJ2-1|TRBV20-1
CSASGGLQYNEQFF
TGCAGTGCTAGTGGAGGACTCCAGTACAATGAGCAGTTCTTC
>NA|TRBD1|TRBJ1-1|TRBV3-1/TRBV3-2
CASSPLIGTGLTEAFF
TGTGCCAGCAGCCCCCTCATAGGGACAGGGTTAACTGAAGCTTTCTTT
>NA|NA|TRBJ2-1|TRBV5-6
CASRSGAGYNEQFF
TGTGCCAGCAGGAGTGGCGCAGGGTACAATGAGCAGTTCTTC
>NA|TRBD1|TRBJ1-1|TRBV5-4
CASSSRTGGAEAFF
TGTGCCAGCAGCTCACGGACAGGGGGCGCGGAGGCTTTCTTT
>NA|NA|TRBJ1-1|TRBV10-3
CAISDYRNTEAFF
TGTGCCATCAGTGATTACAGAAACACTGAAGCTTTCTTT
>NA|NA|TRBJ2-7|TRBV3-1/TRBV3-2
CASSQGQVPTYEQYF
TGTGCCAGCAGCCAAGGACAGGTCCCTACCTACGAGCAGTACTTC
>NA|TRBD1|TRBJ2-3|TRBV27
CASSPGGVLLLTDTQYF
TGTGCCAGCAGTCCAGGGGGCGTCTTGCTTTTGACAGATACGCAGTATTTT
>NA|TRBD1|TRBJ2-1|TRBV6-4
CASSVSGTGGSEQFF
TGTGCCAGCAGTGTATCCGGGACAGGGGGTAGTGAGCAGTTCTTC
>NA|NA|TRBJ2-5|TRBV5-5
CASSLEGARETQYF
TGTGCCAGCAGCCTGGAGGGGGCCAGAGAGACCCAGTACTTC
>once|NA|TRBJ1-1|TRBV11-3
CAKDRRSNTEAFF
TGTGCCAAAGACAGGAGATCGAACACTGAAGCTTTCTTT
>NA|NA|TRBJ1-1|TRBV25-1
CASSELRGNTEAFF
TGTGCCAGCAGTGAATTAAGAGGGAACACTGAAGCTTTCTTT
>NA|TRBD1|TRBJ1-5|TRBV5-5
CASSLVQGQNQPQHF
TGTGCCAGCAGCTTGGTACAGGGGCAAAATCAGCCCCAGCATTTT
>NA|NA|TRBJ1-1|TRBV3-1/TRBV3-2
CASSQDDPRKEGRVWWANTEAFF
TGTGCCAGCAGCCAAGATGACCCAAGAAAGGAGGGAAGGGTATGGTGGGCGAACACTGAAGCTTTCTTT
>few|NA|TRBJ1-1|TRBV3-1/TRBV3-2
CASSPGGFGNTEAFF
TGTGCCAGCAGCCCGGGGGGATTTGGGAACACTGAAGCTTTCTTT
>NA|TRBD2|TRBJ2-3|TRBV16
CASSQSTSGASDTQYF
TGTGCCAGCAGCCAATCAACTAGCGGGGCCTCAGATACGCAGTATTTT
>NA|TRBD1|TRBJ2-2|TRBV4-2
CASSQGPQGADTGELFF
TGTGCCAGCAGCCAAGGACCACAGGGGGCGGATACCGGGGAGCTGTTTTTT
>NA|NA|TRBJ2-1|TRBV5-4
CASSLDTGNEQFF
TGTGCCAGCAGCTTAGACACAGGGAATGAGCAGTTCTTC
>NA|NA|TRBJ1-5|TRBV7-2
CASSLVGGGNGPQHF
TGTGCCAGCAGCTTAGTGGGTGGGGGGAACGGGCCCCAGCATTTT
>NA|NA|TRBJ1-1|TRBV7-3
CASSLTRSNTEAFF
TGTGCCAGCAGCTTAACAAGGAGTAACACTGAAGCTTTCTTT
>NA|NA|TRBJ1-2|TRBV5-4
CASSSTQQGPRGYTF
TGTGCCAGCAGCTCAACACAACAGGGCCCAAGGGGCTACACCTTC